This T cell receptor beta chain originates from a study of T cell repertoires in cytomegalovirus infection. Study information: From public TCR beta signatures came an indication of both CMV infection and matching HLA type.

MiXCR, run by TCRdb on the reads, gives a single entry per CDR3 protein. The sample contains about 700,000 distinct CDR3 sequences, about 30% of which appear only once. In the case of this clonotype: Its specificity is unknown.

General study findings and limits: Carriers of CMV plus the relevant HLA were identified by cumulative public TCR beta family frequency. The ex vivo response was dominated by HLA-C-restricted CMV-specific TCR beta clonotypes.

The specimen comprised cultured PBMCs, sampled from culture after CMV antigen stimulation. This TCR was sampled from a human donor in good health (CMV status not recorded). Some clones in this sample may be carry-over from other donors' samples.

CDR3 loop: CASSPTGFEDDRPQHF. DNA of the CDR3: TGCGCCAGCAGCCCGACAGGGTTTGAGGACGATAGGCCCCAGCATTTT. The chain has TRBV23-1 and TRBJ1-5; 7 bases map to TRBD1. TRBV23-1 carries the ORF label, with uncertain function. CDR3 length: 16 residues. The junction had 17 bases not matched to a gene; V was cut back by 6 bases and J by 9 bases.